This is a list of T cell receptor beta chains from one sample in a study of PD-1 blockade in classical Hodgkin lymphoma. Profiled with immunoSEQ multiplex PCR; TCRdb holds only in-frame clones, not every one. The table includes around 32,000 clones, roughly 90% detected once. Sequenced input: CD4+ T cells from blood. The origin of the receptors is a human donor with classical Hodgkin lymphoma. Both conserved end residues are part of each CDR3. The D gene is left open where the match is weak. Clone size appears in some rows only: once, few, many, or a class for an expanded clone.

TGTGCCAGCAGCCTAAAGACCGAAAACTATGGCTACACCTTC	CASSLKTENYGYTF	.	TRBV2	TRBJ1-2	.
TGTGCCAGCACCCAGAGGGGTCTTCGACGGGCAAACATTCAGTACTTC	CASTQRGLRRANIQYF	.	TRBV28	TRBJ2-4	.
TGCAGCGTTGCCAGGGTGGCTAATGAAAAACTGTTTTTT	CSVARVANEKLFF	.	TRBV29-1	TRBJ1-4	.
TGTGCCACCAGCAGAGATGGCGTGAGTAGGACCGGGGAGCTGTTTTTT	CATSRDGVSRTGELFF	.	TRBV15	TRBJ2-2	.
TGTGCCAGCAGCTTAAGGTGGGGCGGAGCGGCCAACGTCCTGACTTTC	CASSLRWGGAANVLTF	.	TRBV7-2	TRBJ2-6	.
TGTGCCAGCAGCTTGTCAGGGGGTAATCAGCCCCAGCATTTT	CASSLSGGNQPQHF	TRBD1	TRBV7-9	TRBJ1-5	.
TGTGCCAGCGGCCAAGGGGGGCGGAACGAGCAGTACTTC	CASGQGGRNEQYF	.	TRBV28	TRBJ2-7	once
TGCGCCAGCAGCTTGGAAGGTCTCGCCTACGAGCAGTACTTC	CASSLEGLAYEQYF	.	TRBV5-1	TRBJ2-7	.
TGTGCCACCAGCAGAGGGGGTGCTAATGAAAAACTGTTTTTT	CATSRGGANEKLFF	.	TRBV15	TRBJ1-4	.
TGTGCCAGCAGCTCCCTCGGGGGCGACTATGGCTACACCTTC	CASSSLGGDYGYTF	.	TRBV7-9	TRBJ1-2	.
TGTGCCAGCAGAAAAAAGGGAACGGGCAGGGTGAACGAGCAGTACTTC	CASRKKGTGRVNEQYF	.	TRBV27	TRBJ2-7	.
TGTGCCAGCAGTGAAGCCGGGACAGGGCCTTCCTATGGCTACACCTTC	CASSEAGTGPSYGYTF	TRBD1	TRBV6-1	TRBJ1-2	.
TGTGCCAGCAGCTTTGGGAGCGGGAGAGGGGACACCGGGGAGCTGTTTTTT	CASSFGSGRGDTGELFF	TRBD2	TRBV5-4	TRBJ2-2	.
TGTGCCAGCAGTGAGGGGGGGTTAACGTACTTC	CASSEGGLTYF	TRBD2	TRBV25-1	TRBJ2-4	.
TGTGCCAGCAATCTGGAGGCGGGAGGGATTTACGAGCAGTACTTC	CASNLEAGGIYEQYF	TRBD2	TRBV2	TRBJ2-7	.